These T cell receptor beta chains were read from a single sample in a study of cytomegalovirus exposure and HLA in healthy donors. The repertoire was sequenced with immunoSEQ multiplex PCR; TCRdb's copy has only in-frame clones and lacks some. This repertoire shows tens of thousands of clones, around 90% found once; its top ten account for roughly 1.1%. The sequenced sample was PBMCs. The receptors stem from a man aged 18 to 30 in good health and CMV-seronegative. Each CDR3 is given with its conserved first and last residue. The D gene is left open where the match is weak. Expanded clones are given a class, and other clones once, few, many or no size at all.

D	size	V	J	CDR3	DNA
-	-	TRBV5-4	TRBJ2-7	CASSSPRDFSTTKTYEQYF	TGTGCCAGCAGCTCGCCGCGGGACTTCTCAACAACAAAAACCTACGAGCAGTACTTC
TRBD2	-	TRBV11-3	TRBJ2-3	CASSSGLAGASTDTQYF	TGTGCCAGCAGCTCCGGACTAGCGGGAGCTAGTACAGATACGCAGTATTTT
-	-	TRBV5-1	TRBJ2-2	CASRTGTTNTGELFF	TGCGCCAGCAGAACCGGGACAACTAACACCGGGGAGCTGTTTTTT
-	-	TRBV28	TRBJ1-2	CASSPNTETHGYTF	TGTGCCAGCAGTCCCAACACAGAGACCCATGGCTACACCTTC
TRBD2	-	TRBV9	TRBJ2-7	CASSEFPSGRASEQYF	TGTGCCAGCAGCGAATTCCCAAGCGGGAGGGCTTCCGAGCAGTACTTC
TRBD1	once	TRBV4-3	TRBJ2-7	CASSQGMAGGSYEQYF	TGCGCCAGCAGCCAAGGAATGGCAGGGGGCTCCTACGAGCAGTACTTC
TRBD2	-	TRBV18	TRBJ2-1	CASSPPRLAAGNEQFF	TGTGCCAGCTCACCACCGCGCCTAGCGGCCGGCAATGAGCAGTTCTTC
-	few	TRBV4-1	TRBJ2-3	CASSPHSTDTQYF	TGCGCCAGCAGCCCCCATTCCACAGATACGCAGTATTTT
TRBD2	-	TRBV28	TRBJ2-1	CASSFASGYNEQFF	TGTGCCAGCAGTTTTGCTAGCGGATACAATGAGCAGTTCTTC
-	-	TRBV2	TRBJ2-1	CASRALDSAYGNEQFF	TGTGCCAGCAGGGCCCTGGACAGCGCCTACGGCAATGAGCAGTTCTTC
-	-	TRBV20-1	TRBJ2-5	CSRDLQETQYF	TGCAGTCGGGACTTGCAAGAGACCCAGTACTTC
-	once	TRBV5-6	TRBJ1-4	CASSLGAGLEKLFF	TGTGCCAGCAGCTTGGGGGCAGGGCTTGAAAAACTGTTTTTT
-	-	TRBV13	TRBJ1-1	CASSSHGRGGRTEAFF	TGTGCCAGCAGCTCCCATGGCAGGGGTGGTAGGACTGAAGCTTTCTTT
-	-	TRBV7-9	TRBJ1-4	CASSMNYGDEKLFF	TGTGCCAGCAGCATGAACTACGGGGATGAAAAACTGTTTTTT
-	-	TRBV19	TRBJ2-6	CASSIRGSSYSGANVLTF	TGTGCCAGTAGTATACGTGGCAGTAGCTACTCTGGGGCCAACGTCCTGACTTTC
-	-	TRBV9	TRBJ1-1	CASSVRGSTEAFF	TGTGCCAGCAGCGTCCGAGGGAGCACTGAAGCTTTCTTT
TRBD2	-	TRBV9	TRBJ2-5	CASSVVAGGEETQYF	TGTGCCAGCAGCGTAGTGGCGGGAGGGGAGGAGACCCAGTACTTC
-	-	TRBV10-3	TRBJ2-7	CAISAGQISYEQYF	TGTGCCATCAGTGCTGGACAGATCTCCTACGAGCAGTACTTC
-	-	TRBV6-5	TRBJ2-2	CASSSDSASNTGELFF	TGTGCCAGCAGTTCCGACTCCGCTTCGAACACCGGGGAGCTGTTTTTT
TRBD1	-	TRBV13	TRBJ2-1	CASSLARTGRGGEQFF	TGTGCCAGCAGCTTAGCCCGGACAGGTAGAGGTGGTGAGCAGTTCTTC